Below, 7 T cell receptor beta chains from the same sample are listed, as sequenced in a study of blood T cell repertoires in COVID-19 (dated by TCRdb to 2018 to 2021). Library creation used the immunoSEQ multiplex PCR assay. TCRdb limited this immuneACCESS table to in-frame rearrangements with V and J called. A share of clones is missing; checked studies link under half to unresolved V genes, and the rest is unexplained. The sample includes 200,000 or so clones, with roughly 80% observed a single time. Over 5% of the sample lies in the top ten. Sequences were obtained from peripheral blood. The receptors here all came from a woman aged 25 to 45 with acute or convalescent COVID-19.

The chain couples TRBV29-1 to TRBJ1-1, with D possibly TRBD1 on 5 matching bases. CDR1 and CDR2 (germline): SQVTM, ANQGSEA. The ends were cut back, 7 bases at V and 0 bases at J, with 15 bases in the middle. The CDR3 consists of 14 residues. The CDR3 spells CSASLAGLNTEAFF. The CDR3 region has the DNA TGCAGCGCTTCCCTTGCGGGGCTGAACACTGAAGCTTTCTTT.

The V gene is TRBV7-8, the J gene TRBJ2-1; 10 bases line up with TRBD2. The CDR3 is 16 residues long. The germline V gene has CDR1 SGHVS and CDR2 FQNEAQ. The V and J ends lost 5 bases and 7 bases, in that order; junction bases with no gene match: 11. The CDR3, as DNA: TGTGCCAGCAGCCCGCAGAGCGGGAGGGCCTTTAATGAGCAGTTCTTC. Protein: CASSPQSGRAFNEQFF.

This clone was seen a few times. The V and J genes are TRBV27 and TRBJ2-7; TRBD1 matches 8 bases. This CDR3 is 15 amino acids long. CDR1 and CDR2 (germline): MNHEY, SMNVEV (reference sequence). The junction had 9 bases not matched to a gene; V was cut back by 6 bases and J by 2 bases. For the CDR3, the DNA is TGTGCCAGCAGACGCACAGGGGGAATGACCTACGAGCAGTACTTC. Encoded protein: CASRRTGGMTYEQYF.

This clone appeared a few times. This chain uses TRBV6-2 or TRBV6-3 with TRBJ1-3; D gene ambiguous. This CDR3 is built from 12 residues. Germline V CDR1 and CDR2: MNHEY, SVGEGT. Trimming took 6 bases from V and 9 from J, leaving 12 bases between them. As DNA, the CDR3 is TGTGCCAGCAGCCAAGACGGAGGCACCATATATTTT. Its protein product is CASSQDGGTIYF.

This clone turned up a few times. This chain links TRBV27 with TRBJ2-3; 10 bases line up with TRBD1. V lost 7 bases to trimming and J lost 4 bases; unmatched junction nucleotides: 8. CDR1 and CDR2 from the germline V gene are MNHEY and SMNVEV (reference sequence). The CDR3 spans 15 residues. In nucleotides, the CDR3 is TGTGCCAGCACCCAGAGGGGACAGGGGTCAGATACGCAGTATTTT. This codes for CASTQRGQGSDTQYF.

This clone showed up just once. The chain couples TRBV6-1 to TRBJ1-4; maybe TRBD1 (6 bases). The CDR3 contains 15 residues. In germline, CDR1 is MNHNS, CDR2 SASEGT. V was shortened by 2 bases and J by 6 bases, with 13 bases between the two germline ends. CDR3 DNA: TGTGCCAGCAGTGAAAATGTCAGGGGACATGAAAAACTGTTTTTT. This gives the protein CASSENVRGHEKLFF.

The chain uses TRBV4-2 and TRBJ2-2, with 7 bases lining up with TRBD1. The CDR3 has 15 residues. Germline V CDR1 and CDR2: LGHNA, YNFKEQ. J gave up 3 bases and V 0 bases, and 1 base lay outside the gene matches. The CDR3: CASSQDDRDTGELFF. The CDR3 DNA follows: TGTGCCAGCAGCCAAGACGACAGGGACACCGGGGAGCTGTTTTTT.